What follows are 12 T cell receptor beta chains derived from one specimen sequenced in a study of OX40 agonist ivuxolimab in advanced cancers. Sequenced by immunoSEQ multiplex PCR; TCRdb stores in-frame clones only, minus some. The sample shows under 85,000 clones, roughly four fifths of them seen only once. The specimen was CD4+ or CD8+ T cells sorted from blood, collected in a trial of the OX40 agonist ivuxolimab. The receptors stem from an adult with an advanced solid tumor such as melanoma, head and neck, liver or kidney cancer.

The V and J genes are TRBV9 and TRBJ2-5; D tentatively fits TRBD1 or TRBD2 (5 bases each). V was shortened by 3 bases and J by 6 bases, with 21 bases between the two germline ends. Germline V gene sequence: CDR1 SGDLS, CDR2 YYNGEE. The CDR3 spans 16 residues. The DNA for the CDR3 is TGTGCCAGCAGCGACTGGGGAAGGGGAGACGGGCAGACCCAGTACTTC. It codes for CASSDWGRGDGQTQYF.

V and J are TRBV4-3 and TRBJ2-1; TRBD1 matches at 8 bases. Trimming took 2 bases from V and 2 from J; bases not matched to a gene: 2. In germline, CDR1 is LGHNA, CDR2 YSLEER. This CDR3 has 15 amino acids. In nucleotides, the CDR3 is TGCGCCAGCAGCCAAACAGGGGGGACCTACAATGAGCAGTTCTTC. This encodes CASSQTGGTYNEQFF.

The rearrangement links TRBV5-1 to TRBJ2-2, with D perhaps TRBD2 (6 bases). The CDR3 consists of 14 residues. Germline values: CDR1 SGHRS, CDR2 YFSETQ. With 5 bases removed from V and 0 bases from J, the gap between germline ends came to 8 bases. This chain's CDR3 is CASSPGANTGELFF. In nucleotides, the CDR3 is TGCGCCAGCAGTCCGGGAGCGAACACCGGGGAGCTGTTTTTT.

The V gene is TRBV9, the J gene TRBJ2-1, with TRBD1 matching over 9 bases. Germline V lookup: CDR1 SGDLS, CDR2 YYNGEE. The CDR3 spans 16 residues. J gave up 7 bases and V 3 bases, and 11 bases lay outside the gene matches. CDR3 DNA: TGTGCCAGCAGCGGGGCAGGGACAGGGTACTTTAATGAGCAGTTCTTC. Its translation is CASSGAGTGYFNEQFF. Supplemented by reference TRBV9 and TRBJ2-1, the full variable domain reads DSGVTQTPKHLITATGQRVTLRCSPRSGDLSVYWYQQSLDQGLQFLIQYYNGEERAKGNILERFSAQQFPDLHSELNLSSLELGDSALYFCASSGAGTGYFNEQFFGPGTRLTVL.

Here the CDR3 reads CASSRSLRHISVSNQPQHF. Written as DNA, the CDR3 is TGTGCCAGCAGCCGCTCCTTGAGGCACATTTCAGTGAGCAATCAGCCCCAGCATTTT. The rearrangement uses TRBV5-4 and TRBJ1-5, with D unresolved. Looked up from germline, CDR1 is SGHNT and CDR2 is YYREEE (reference sequence). V was shortened by 4 bases and J by 1 base, with 24 bases between the two germline ends. This CDR3 region has 19 residues. Using reference TRBV5-4 and TRBJ1-5 for the parts outside the CDR3, the full variable domain is ETGVTQSPTHLIKTRGQQVTLRCSSQSGHNTVSWYQQALGQGPQFIFQYYREEENGRGNFPPRFSGLQFPNYSSELNVNALELDDSALYLCASSRSLRHISVSNQPQHFGDGTRLSIL.

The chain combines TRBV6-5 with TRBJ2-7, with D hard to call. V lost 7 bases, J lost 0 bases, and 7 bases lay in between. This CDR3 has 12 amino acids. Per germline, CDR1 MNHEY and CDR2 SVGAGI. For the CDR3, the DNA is TGTGCCAGCACCGAGAGCTCCTACGAGCAGTACTTC. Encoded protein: CASTESSYEQYF.

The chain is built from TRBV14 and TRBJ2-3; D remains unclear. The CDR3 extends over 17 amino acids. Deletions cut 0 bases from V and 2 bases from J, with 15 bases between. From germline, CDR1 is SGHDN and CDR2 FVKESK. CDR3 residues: CASSQERTRLITDTQYF. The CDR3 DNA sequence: TGTGCCAGCAGCCAAGAACGCACTCGGTTAATCACAGATACGCAGTATTTT.

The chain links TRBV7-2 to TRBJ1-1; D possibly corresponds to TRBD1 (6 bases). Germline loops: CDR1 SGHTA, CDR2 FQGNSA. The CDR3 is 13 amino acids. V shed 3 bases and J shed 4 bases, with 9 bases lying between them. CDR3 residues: CASSFTGSTEAFF. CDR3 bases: TGTGCCAGCAGCTTTACAGGGTCCACTGAAGCTTTCTTT.

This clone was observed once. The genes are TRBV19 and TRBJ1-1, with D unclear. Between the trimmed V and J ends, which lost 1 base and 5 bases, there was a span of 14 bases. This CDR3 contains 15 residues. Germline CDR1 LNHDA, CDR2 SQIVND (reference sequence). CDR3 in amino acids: CASSIGSLGGTEAFF. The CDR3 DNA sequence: TGTGCCAGTAGTATAGGGAGTTTGGGTGGAACTGAAGCTTTCTTT.

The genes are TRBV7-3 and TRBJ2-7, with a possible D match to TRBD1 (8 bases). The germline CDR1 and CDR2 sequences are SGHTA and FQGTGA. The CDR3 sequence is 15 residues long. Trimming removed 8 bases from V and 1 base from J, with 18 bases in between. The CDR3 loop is CASAPGGQGSYEQYF. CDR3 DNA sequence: TGTGCCAGCGCCCCGGGAGGACAGGGTTCCTACGAGCAGTACTTC.

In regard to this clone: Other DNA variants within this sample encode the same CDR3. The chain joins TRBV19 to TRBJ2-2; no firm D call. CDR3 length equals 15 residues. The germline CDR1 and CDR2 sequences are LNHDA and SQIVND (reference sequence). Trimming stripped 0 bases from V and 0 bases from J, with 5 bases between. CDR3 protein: CASSIEGPNTGELFF. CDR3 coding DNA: TGTGCCAGTAGTATAGAGGGCCCGAACACCGGGGAGCTGTTTTTT.

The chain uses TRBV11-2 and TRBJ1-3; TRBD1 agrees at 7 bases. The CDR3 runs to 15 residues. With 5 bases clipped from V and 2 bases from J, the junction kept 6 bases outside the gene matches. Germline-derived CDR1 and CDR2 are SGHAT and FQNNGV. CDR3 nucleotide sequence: TGTGCCAGCAGCCTACAGGGGATGGCTGGAAACACCATATATTTT. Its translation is CASSLQGMAGNTIYF.